One sample yielded the 25 T cell receptor beta chains listed below, sequenced in a study of OX40 agonist ivuxolimab in advanced cancers. The data were produced by immunoSEQ multiplex PCR, yet TCRdb's version contains in-frame clones alone and is incomplete. The table includes about 57,000 clones, about nine tenths detected once. The sequenced sample was CD4+ or CD8+ T cells sorted from blood, obtained in a trial of the OX40 agonist ivuxolimab. The receptors come from an adult with an advanced solid tumor such as melanoma, head and neck, liver or kidney cancer.

The V gene is TRBV7-2, the J gene TRBJ2-3; D is perhaps TRBD2 (6 bases). The CDR3 sequence is 15 residues long. V lost 0 bases and J lost 3, with 10 bases in between. Germline V lookup: CDR1 SGHTA, CDR2 FQGNSA. The CDR3 coding sequence is TGTGCCAGCAGCTTAGCGGTAGGAGGGACAGATACGCAGTATTTT. Translation gives CASSLAVGGTDTQYF.

Only one count was recorded for this clone. The CDR3 nucleotides read TGTGCCAGCAGCATGACAGTGAGCTCTGGAAACACCATATATTTT. It is translated as CASSMTVSSGNTIYF. This chain joins TRBV7-8 and TRBJ1-3, with a possible D match to TRBD1 (5 bases). Germline V gene sequence: CDR1 SGHVS, CDR2 FQNEAQ. Deletions cut 5 bases from V and 0 bases from J, with 11 bases between. CDR3 size: 15 residues.

The genes are TRBV6-4 and TRBJ2-3; 9 bases line up with TRBD2. CDR3 length: 14 amino acids. Germline values: CDR1 MRHNA, CDR2 SNTAGT. V lost 4 bases to trimming and J lost 7 bases; unmatched junction nucleotides: 6. The CDR3 DNA reads TGTGCCAGCAGTGTTCTAGCGGGATCCCATACGCAGTATTTT. Translated, it gives CASSVLAGSHTQYF.

The J gene is TRBJ2-7, the V gene TRBV10-3, with D perhaps matching TRBD1 or TRBD2 (6 bases each). In germline, CDR1 is ENHRY, CDR2 SYGVKD. The CDR3 sequence is 13 residues long. V dropped 4 bases and J dropped 4 bases, with 11 bases sitting between them. The CDR3 loop is CAISGGGPYEQYF. The CDR3 DNA reads TGTGCCATCAGTGGTGGGGGGCCGTACGAGCAGTACTTC.

This chain uses TRBV7-9 with TRBJ2-1; 9 positions match TRBD2. The CDR3 runs to 15 residues. The J segment lost 10 bases and the V segment lost 5 bases, leaving 12 bases of the junction unmatched. Germline lookup yields CDR1 SEHNR and CDR2 FQNEAQ (reference sequence). The chain's CDR3 is CASSPRGAGGREQFF. The CDR3 nucleotides are TGTGCCAGCAGCCCCCGGGGAGCGGGGGGAAGGGAGCAGTTCTTC.

The rearrangement links TRBV27 to TRBJ1-1; D remains unclear. CDR3 size: 14 residues. The V end was cut by 1 base, the J end by 0 bases, with 6 bases between. The germline V gene has CDR1 MNHEY and CDR2 SMNVEV (reference sequence). The CDR3 protein is CASSLFGVNTEAFF. The DNA for the CDR3 is TGTGCCAGCAGTTTATTTGGGGTGAACACTGAAGCTTTCTTT.

The chain combines TRBV27 with TRBJ2-7, with TRBD2 identical over 9 bases. The CDR3 totals 13 residues. Germline CDR1 and CDR2: MNHEY and SMNVEV (reference sequence). The V segment lost 8 bases and the J segment 5 bases; nucleotides outside the gene matches: 7. The CDR3 coding sequence is TGTGCCAGCCGGATTAGCGGGGGCGACGAGCAGTACTTC. Translated: CASRISGGDEQYF.

The rearrangement joins TRBV6-6 to TRBJ2-7; D unclear. V shed 2 bases and J shed 1 base, with 12 bases lying between them. The germline V gene has CDR1 MNHNY and CDR2 SVGAGI (reference sequence). The CDR3 extends over 15 amino acids. CDR3 in amino acids: CASSYQDGPSYEQYF. DNA for the CDR3: TGTGCCAGCAGTTACCAAGACGGTCCTTCCTACGAGCAGTACTTC.

This rearrangement joins TRBV15 to TRBJ1-1; no clear D gene. Germline CDR1 LNHNV, CDR2 YYDKDF (reference sequence). V lost 0 bases to trimming and J lost 0 bases, with 5 bases between them. The length of the CDR3 is 14 residues. The DNA of the CDR3 is TGTGCCACCAGCAGAGATCTGCTGAACACTGAAGCTTTCTTT. Translation gives CATSRDLLNTEAFF.

The V gene is TRBV5-5, the J gene TRBJ1-1, with D uncertain. Trimming removed 2 bases from V and 8 bases from J, with 10 bases in between. CDR3 length: 12 residues. Germline V lookup: CDR1 SGHKS, CDR2 YYEKEE (reference sequence). The CDR3 loop is CASSFWEREAFF. The CDR3 DNA is TGTGCCAGCAGCTTCTGGGAAAGGGAAGCTTTCTTT.

The rearrangement joins TRBV7-9 to TRBJ1-1, with 9 bases matching TRBD1. In germline, CDR1 is SEHNR, CDR2 FQNEAQ (reference sequence). This CDR3 is built from 16 residues. Trimming removed 8 bases from V and 1 base from J; junction bases left unmatched: 11. CDR3 nucleotides: TGTGCCAGCGTTTTCGAGACAGGGGGAACGAACACTGAAGCTTTCTTT. As protein: CASVFETGGTNTEAFF.

This clone occurred once. This chain links TRBV6-1 with TRBJ2-7, with 7 bases lining up with TRBD2. This CDR3 has 11 residues. CDR1 and CDR2 from the germline V gene are MNHNS and SASEGT. Losses at the gene ends were 8 bases for V and 3 bases for J; bases not matched to a gene: 1. The CDR3 nucleotides read TGTGCCAGCCGCGGGGGCTACGAGCAGTACTTC. Translation: CASRGGYEQYF.

The V and J genes are TRBV5-4 and TRBJ2-7, with 14 bases lining up with TRBD2. Germline assignment: CDR1 SGHNT and CDR2 YYREEE (reference sequence). Losses at the gene ends were 4 bases for V and 3 bases for J; bases not matched to a gene: 9. The CDR3 contains 17 residues. The CDR3 bases are TGTGCCAGCAGCGGACTAGCGGGGGGCCAAGCCTTCTACGAGCAGTACTTC. It yields the protein CASSGLAGGQAFYEQYF.

This chain connects TRBV19 to TRBJ2-1; a possible D gene is TRBD2 (6 bases). Germline-derived CDR1 and CDR2 are LNHDA and SQIVND (reference sequence). V was shortened by 5 bases and J by 3 bases, with 14 bases between the two germline ends. The CDR3 covers 15 residues. CDR3 in amino acids: CASSFGVADYNEQFF. CDR3 nucleotides: TGTGCCAGTAGTTTCGGAGTAGCGGACTACAATGAGCAGTTCTTC. Based on the CDR3 plus reference TRBV19 and TRBJ2-1, the full variable domain is DGGITQSPKYLFRKEGQNVTLSCEQNLNHDAMYWYRQDPGQGLRLIYYSQIVNDFQKGDIAEGYSVSREKKESFPLTVTSAQKNPTAFYLCASSFGVADYNEQFFGPGTRLTVL.

This chain joins TRBV6-5 and TRBJ1-5; TRBD1 might be the D (5 bases). The CDR3 runs to 14 residues. Germline-derived CDR1 and CDR2 are MNHEY and SVGAGI. Between the trimmed V and J ends, which lost 2 bases and 5 bases, there was a span of 10 bases. The CDR3 spells CASSYDRPHQPQHF. In nucleotides, the CDR3 is TGTGCCAGCAGTTACGACAGACCCCATCAGCCCCAGCATTTT.

V is TRBV4-2 and J is TRBJ2-1, with D unresolved. Germline V CDR1 and CDR2: LGHNA, YNFKEQ. Deletions cut 3 bases from V and 0 bases from J, with 12 bases between. This CDR3 comprises 16 residues. CDR3 nucleotide sequence: TGTGCCAGCAGCCAGGAAACTATAAGCTCCTACAATGAGCAGTTCTTC. Its protein product is CASSQETISSYNEQFF.

This chain connects TRBV18 to TRBJ1-3; D is uncertain. Looked up from germline, CDR1 is KGHSH and CDR2 is LQKENI. The CDR3 has 15 amino acids. V was trimmed by 0 bases and J by 0 bases, leaving 6 bases between them. The CDR3 nucleotides are TGTGCCAGCTCACCACCGACGAACTCTGGAAACACCATATATTTT. Its translation is CASSPPTNSGNTIYF.

This clone is a singleton in its sample. The chain links TRBV19 to TRBJ2-1; 7 bases agree with TRBD1. The germline CDR1 and CDR2 sequences are LNHDA and SQIVND (reference sequence). CDR3 length: 14 amino acids. J was trimmed by 6 bases and V by 3 bases; bases with no gene match: 5. The CDR3: CASSMRGPGNEQFF. DNA of the CDR3: TGTGCCAGTAGTATGAGGGGGCCAGGCAATGAGCAGTTCTTC.

This chain uses TRBV13 with TRBJ2-5; tentatively, D is TRBD1 or TRBD2 (5 bases each). Germline V gene sequence: CDR1 PRHDT, CDR2 FYEKMQ (reference sequence). The CDR3 is 14 residues long. Trimming stripped 5 bases from V and 5 bases from J, with 15 bases between. DNA of the CDR3: TGTGCCAGCAGCCCCTCGGGGCAGACGGAGACCCAGTACTTC. Its protein product is CASSPSGQTETQYF. Filled out from reference TRBV13 and TRBJ2-5, the complete variable domain reads AAGVIQSPRHLIKEKRETATLKCYPIPRHDTVYWYQQGPGQDPQFLISFYEKMQSDKGSIPDRFSAQQFSDYHSELNMSSLELGDSALYFCASSPSGQTETQYFGPGTRLLVL.

The chain combines TRBV7-3 with TRBJ1-2; TRBD1 matches at 8 bases. The CDR3 runs to 13 residues. CDR1 is SGHTA and CDR2 is FQGTGA in the germline V gene. With V trimmed by 5 bases and J by 4 bases, 3 bases remained unmatched. The CDR3 coding sequence is TGTGCCAGCAGCCGAGACAGGGGCTATGGCTACACCTTC. Protein sequence: CASSRDRGYGYTF.

The table lists this clone with a few counts. The chain recombines TRBV5-1 with TRBJ1-1; D is ambiguous. Trimming took off 2 bases at V and 0 bases at J, with 8 bases between the two ends. The germline gives CDR1 SGHRS, CDR2 YFSETQ. The CDR3 sequence is 14 residues long. The CDR3 sequence is CASSFPEMNTEAFF. CDR3 coding DNA: TGCGCCAGCAGCTTTCCAGAAATGAACACTGAAGCTTTCTTT.

This chain joins TRBV27 and TRBJ2-4; 8 bases match TRBD1. The CDR3 is made up of 17 amino acids. Germline trimming cut 2 bases from V and 0 bases from J; bases unmatched to any gene: 6. Germline CDR1 and CDR2: MNHEY and SMNVEV (reference sequence). This chain's CDR3 is CASSLKPQGGAKNIQYF. The DNA of the CDR3 is TGTGCCAGCAGTTTAAAGCCACAGGGGGGAGCCAAAAACATTCAGTACTTC.

Comments on this clone: This sample includes further DNA sequences coding for the same CDR3. The rearrangement links TRBV18 to TRBJ2-5; 13 bases are shared with TRBD2. The V and J ends lost 4 bases and 5 bases, in that order; junction bases with no gene match: 7. The germline gives CDR1 KGHSH, CDR2 LQKENI. This CDR3 spans 16 amino acids. In DNA form, the CDR3 reads TGTGCCAGCTCACGACTAGCGGGGGGCCCGGGTGAGACCCAGTACTTC. Encoded protein: CASSRLAGGPGETQYF.

Here the CDR3 reads CASSYTRAGGDTIYF. Written as DNA, the CDR3 is TGTGCCAGCAGTTACACGAGGGCAGGTGGGGACACCATATATTTT. The genes are TRBV6-5 and TRBJ1-3, with no clear D. This CDR3 spans 15 amino acids. Germline V gene data show CDR1 as MNHEY and CDR2 as SVGAGI. The V gene lost 2 bases and the J gene lost 8 bases, with 16 bases spanning the gap.

The chain combines TRBV7-9 with TRBJ2-3, with D perhaps matching TRBD1 (6 bases). The CDR3 covers 15 residues. The germline V gene has CDR1 SEHNR and CDR2 FQNEAQ (reference sequence). V dropped 5 bases and J dropped 4 bases, with 16 bases sitting between them. The chain's CDR3 is CASSPSSPGADTQYF. CDR3 DNA: TGTGCCAGCAGCCCCTCCTCTCCAGGGGCAGATACGCAGTATTTT.